This paragraph reports one T cell receptor beta chain. Authors' analysis steps: Nucleated cell counts were estimated from reference gene primer amplification. Here immunoSEQ multiplex PCR was the method, and the copy in TCRdb shows in-frame clones only, minus some. The V and J calls and clone size are taken from that table; D and trimming were inferred from the DNA. The table includes about 670,000 clones, 90% detected once. This sample stems from a study of blood T cell repertoires in COVID-19. On the study more broadly: Donors in the United States, Italy and Spain gave samples during acute or convalescent COVID-19. The cDNA or gDNA used as material had been derived from T cells, B-cell-depleted T cells, or PBMCs.

With 5 bases clipped from V and 3 bases from J, the junction kept 9 bases outside the gene matches. CDR1 is SGHVS and CDR2 is FQNEAQ in the germline V gene. This CDR3 is 16 amino acids long. The chain uses TRBV7-8 and TRBJ1-3; TRBD1 matches at 8 bases. The receptor comes from a woman between 18 and 29 years old with acute or convalescent COVID-19. Sequencing used peripheral blood. DNA of the CDR3: TGTGCCAGCAGCCAGACACAGGGGGTTGGTGGAAACACCATATATTTT. Its translation is CASSQTQGVGGNTIYF.